This paragraph covers one T cell receptor beta chain sequence. The antigen is undetermined. The data were taken from a study of T cell responses to AZD1222 COVID-19 vaccine. Findings and caveats of the study: AZD1222 recipients seropositive at baseline numbered only six. Epitopes outside B.1.351 and B.1.1.7 mutated regions reportedly drew nearly half of spike TCRs. Clonal diversity may have been underestimated in mostly white British donors.

Generated by immunoSEQ multiplex PCR, the TCRdb table keeps only in-frame clones and is missing some. The sample contains about 97,000 clones, roughly 84% of which appear only once. CDR3 size: 17 residues. V dropped 1 base and J dropped 0 bases, with 16 bases sitting between them. The V gene's germline CDR1 is SGHDT and CDR2 YYEEEE. The TCR was taken from an adult in good health. This chain links TRBV5-6 with TRBJ1-1, with D perhaps TRBD1 (6 bases). The sequencing used peripheral blood, collected on day 0 of AZD1222 vaccination. The CDR3 DNA sequence: TGTGCCAGCAGCTTGCTTCGACAGGTCTCCCTGAACACTGAAGCTTTCTTT. As protein: CASSLLRQVSLNTEAFF.